This T cell receptor beta chain was observed in a study of a mutant IDH1 vaccine in newly diagnosed glioma. Study summary: Following radiotherapy alone, or alongside temozolomide cycles, vaccination was started after an interval of 4-6 weeks. The sex distribution of treated patients was around 60% male and roughly 40% female, with a mean age of 40.4 years. The study's findings and limits: With respect to changes in top peripheral T cell clonotypes, pseudoprogression seemed unrelated. Of the patients, around 93% had vaccine-induced immune responses.

Time point indicated: week 23, last vaccination. One vaccine dose held 300 ug of mutant IDH1 20-mer peptide and came with topical imiquimod. This CDR3 spans 14 amino acids. V lost 2 bases, J lost 3 bases, and 8 bases lay in between. Germline loops: CDR1 MNHEY, CDR2 SVGAGI. Clones were sequenced by immunoSEQ multiplex PCR, and TCRdb holds only the in-frame ones, with some missing. The sample has about 86,000 clones; 65% to 90% are singletons. This clone appeared a single time. No antigen is known for it. Sequenced material: PBMCs, taken from a glioma patient whose treatment included an IDH1 peptide vaccine. The clonotype comes from a man between 25 and 39 years old with glioma. Some clones in this sample may be carry-over from other donors' samples. The V gene is TRBV6-5, the J gene TRBJ1-5; D ambiguous. CDR3 sequence: CASSYRANNQPQHF. The CDR3 nucleotides are TGTGCCAGCAGTTACAGGGCCAACAATCAGCCCCAGCATTTT.